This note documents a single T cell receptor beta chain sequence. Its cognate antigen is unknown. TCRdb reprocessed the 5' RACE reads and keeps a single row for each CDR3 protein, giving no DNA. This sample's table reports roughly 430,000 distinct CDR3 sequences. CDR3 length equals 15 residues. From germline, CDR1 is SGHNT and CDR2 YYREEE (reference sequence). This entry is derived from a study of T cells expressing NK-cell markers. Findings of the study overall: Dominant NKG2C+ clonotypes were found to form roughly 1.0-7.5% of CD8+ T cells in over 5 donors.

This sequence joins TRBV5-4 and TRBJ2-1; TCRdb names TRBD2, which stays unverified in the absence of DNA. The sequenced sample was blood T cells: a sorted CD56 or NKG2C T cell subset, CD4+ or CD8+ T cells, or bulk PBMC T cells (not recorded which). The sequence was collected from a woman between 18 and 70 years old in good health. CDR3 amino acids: CASSLGGVGDNEQFF.